This TCR beta chain was sequenced in a study of T cell responses to AZD1222 COVID-19 vaccine (dated by TCRdb to about 2021). In the study overall: TCR sequencing was performed for about 240 trial participants, of whom about 200 were given two doses of AZD1222 and approximately 25 were given two doses of MenACWY control vaccine. Enrollment into the trials was organized by age into subgroups of 18-55, 56-69 and 70-plus years, and those subgroups contained approximately 160, 26 and 62 TCR-sequenced participants, respectively. General study outcomes and caveats: Vaccine-associated CD4 TCRs spanned the whole spike protein, with dominant responses in regions 160-218 and 743-854. After two AZD1222 doses, both the breadth and the depth of spike-specific TCRs were significantly higher than at day 0 and than in MenACWY recipients. Because no day 14 peak-response samples were available, the repertoires could be characterized only after the peak T cell response. Reportedly, close to half of the unique spike-specific TCRs recognized epitopes lying outside the regions that are mutated in the B.1.351 and B.1.1.7 variants. The 56-69-year group was small, and its depth increase did not reach significance, likely because of low power. Most participants were white British and females outnumbered males, and the authors suggested that clonal diversity may have been underestimated. Conclusions about previously exposed vaccinees are limited because only six or seven AZD1222 recipients were SARS-CoV-2 seropositive at baseline.

Concerning this clone itself: The antigen this receptor binds is unknown. Per-base qualities were not stored, and no clone one base away is much larger.

The CDR3 regions of human TCRbeta chains were analyzed by immunosequencing. In the paper's pipeline: Repertoire TCRs were matched against a reference library of SARS-CoV-2-specific TCRs generated with the MIRA antigen-specificity platform. Breadth was defined as the fraction of unique TCRs that were SARS-CoV-2-associated, and depth was defined as the fraction of total T cells that were SARS-CoV-2-associated. Using the MIRA data, each spike-specific TCR was mapped to the spike region that the TCR reacts to and placed in a CD4 or CD8 class. Log10-transformed breadth and depth values were compared by one-way ANOVA with Sidak's multiple comparisons tests. What TCRdb holds here is the immuneACCESS table cut down to in-frame rearrangements. Part of the clones is not present; checked against another copy, under half of the missing clones reflect an unresolved V gene, and the others are unexplained. The DNA was the basis for D and trimming; V, J and clone size are from that table. The table for this sample lists some 200,000 clones; 91% of them were counted only once. Of the sample, more than 1.5% falls within the top ten clones.

The germline V gene (reference sequence) yields SEHNR for CDR1 and FQNEAQ for CDR2. V is reduced by 5 bases and J by 8 bases, leaving a spacing of 21 bases between them. There are 15 amino acids in the CDR3, from cysteine to phenylalanine inclusive. The retained sequence is limited to the CDR3, 45 bases, with the frame set at the first base. Reading the label with the study, this specimen's time point is: about 28 days (+/-7) after the second vaccine dose. AZD1222 recipients with second doses at about 4 weeks or about 12 weeks were pooled, because spike-specific TCR depth and breadth did not differ between schedules. Vaccinee samples were obtained from the UK trials COV001 and COV002, which included a single-blind randomized controlled phase 2/3 trial of AZD1222 (ChAdOx1 nCoV-19) in healthy adults. Trial participant PBMC samples were collected at day 0 and day 28 after the second dose for TCRbeta chain sequencing.

The sequence is built from TRBV7-9 and TRBJ1-2; tentative D gene TRBD1, with 6 bases matching. The clonotype originates from an adult who received the AZD1222 COVID-19 vaccine. The specimen was peripheral blood, collected 28 days after the second AZD1222 dose. The nucleotide sequence is TGTGCCAGCAGCCCCTTGGGGGGGGCGGGAGGAGGCTACACCTTC. This is translated as CASSPLGGAGGGYTF.